The 5 T cell receptor beta chains in this list originate from one sample, sequenced in a study of blood T cells in healthy people across ages. A second PCR of about 7 to 12 cycles used a sample-barcoded 5' primer and a J-beta primer mix. From the 5' RACE reads, TCRdb called clonotypes with MiXCR, one entry per CDR3 protein. Here the sample spans some 750,000 distinct CDR3 sequences, 22% being singletons. Sequencing was carried out using blood. The receptors shown here come from a man aged 70-80 years in good health.

This clonotype appeared many times. The rearrangement links TRBV12-3 or TRBV12-4 to TRBJ1-2; TRBD1 agrees at 9 bases. Losses at the gene ends were 5 bases for V and 8 bases for J; bases not matched to a gene: 6. CDR3 length: 13 amino acids. The CDR3 nucleotides are TGTGCCAGCAGTCCGGGACAGGGCCGGGGCTACACCTTC. This translates into CASSPGQGRGYTF.

The rearrangement joins TRBV12-3 or TRBV12-4 to TRBJ1-1, with TRBD1 as a possible D gene (6 bases). The ends were cut back, 6 bases at V and 7 bases at J, with 18 bases in the middle. The CDR3 totals 14 residues. The CDR3 nucleotides read TGTGCCAGCAGCCTCCCCTACAGGGTAGATGAAGCTTTCTTT. It yields the protein CASSLPYRVDEAFF.

This chain uses TRBV12-3 or TRBV12-4 with TRBJ1-5, with TRBD1 matching 9 bases. V shed 5 bases and J 5 bases; nucleotides not matched to a gene: 7. The CDR3 spans 15 residues. The CDR3, as DNA: TGTGCCAGCAGTCGAGGGGGACAGGGTTATCAGCCCCAGCATTTT. Protein sequence: CASSRGGQGYQPQHF.

This chain connects TRBV2 to TRBJ2-7, with TRBD2 matching 9 bases. The CDR3 extends over 15 amino acids. Per germline, CDR1 SNHLY and CDR2 FYNNEI. This CDR3 reads CASSAGLAQAYQQYV. CDR3 DNA sequence: TGTGCCAGCAGTGCCGGACTAGCGCAAGCCTACCAGCAGTACGTC.

This chain joins TRBV7-2 and TRBJ1-4; TRBD1 is a possible D gene (6 bases). Germline CDR1 SGHTA, CDR2 FQGNSA. V lost 4 bases, J lost 8 bases, and 17 bases lay in between. The CDR3 runs to 15 residues. CDR3 bases: TGTGCCAGCAGCTCACAGGGACTACCGAAAGAAAAACTGTTTTTT. This encodes CASSSQGLPKEKLFF.